Included here is one TCR beta chain sequence, with context. This entry is derived from a study of cytomegalovirus exposure and HLA in healthy donors. The J segment lost 1 base and the V segment lost 3 bases, leaving 1 base of the junction unmatched. The length of the CDR3 is 14 residues. From germline, CDR1 is MDHEN and CDR2 SYDVKM. Primers: 60 Vbeta forward and 13 Jbeta reverse. Sequencing was performed with immunoSEQ multiplex PCR; in TCRdb, only in-frame clones are kept and a portion is missing. This sample has 100,000 or so clones, with 83% found just once. The sample taken for sequencing was PBMCs. This chain uses TRBV28 with TRBJ2-7; 9 nucleotides align to TRBD1. This TCR came from a man aged 18 to 30 in good health and CMV-seronegative. This CDR3 reads CASSLGQGSYEQYF. DNA for the CDR3: TGTGCCAGCAGTTTGGGACAGGGTTCCTACGAGCAGTACTTC.